One and the same sample provided the 23 T cell receptor beta chains below, sequenced in a study of STAT5B mutations in CD4+ large granular lymphocyte leukemia. Measured with immunoSEQ multiplex PCR; TCRdb has only the in-frame clones, and not every one. The table records about 30,000 clones, more than 60% of them present only once. Sequenced material: CD4+ T cells from blood buffy coats. The receptors were sampled from a human donor in good health.

The genes are TRBV11-3 and TRBJ1-4; D ambiguous. The CDR3 consists of 14 residues. Trimming left V 1 base short and J 4 bases short, with 7 bases between. Germline V gene sequence: CDR1 SGHNT, CDR2 YENEEA. This CDR3 reads CASSLVAFNEKLFF. CDR3 nucleotide sequence: TGTGCCAGCAGCTTAGTCGCTTTTAATGAAAAACTGTTTTTT.

The J gene is TRBJ1-2, the V gene TRBV30; D remains unclear. This CDR3 region has 11 residues. Germline V gene sequence: CDR1 GTSNPN, CDR2 SVGIG (reference sequence). Trimming pared 2 bases from V and 3 bases from J, leaving 4 bases between. The CDR3 DNA sequence: TGTGCCTGGAGTAATCACTATGGCTACACCTTC. Translated: CAWSNHYGYTF. Full variable domain (outside the CDR3, taken from reference TRBV30 and TRBJ1-2): SQTIHQWPATLVQPVGSPLSLECTVEGTSNPNLYWYRQAAGRGLQLLFYSVGIGQISSEVPQNLSASRPQDRQFILSSKKLLLSDSGFYLCAWSNHYGYTFGSGTRLTVV.

The rearrangement uses TRBV5-8 and TRBJ1-5; D call uncertain. CDR1 SGHTS and CDR2 YDEGEE come from the germline V gene. This CDR3 is built from 13 residues. V lost 0 bases and J 6 bases, leaving 7 bases between the germline ends. This CDR3 is CASSLVDGQPQHF. The CDR3 DNA reads as TGTGCCAGCAGCTTGGTCGATGGTCAGCCCCAGCATTTT.

J is TRBJ2-1 and V is TRBV12-5; 10 bases align to TRBD2. Germline CDR1 and CDR2: LGHNT and FRNRAP. The CDR3 loop spans 14 amino acids. Trimming cost V 4 bases and J 6 bases; bases outside gene matches: 3. As DNA, the CDR3 is TGTGCTAGTGGTTCCTGGACTAGCGGCAATGAGCAGTTCTTC. It yields the protein CASGSWTSGNEQFF.

The chain couples TRBV4-2 to TRBJ2-7; TRBD2 matches at 8 bases. Germline V lookup: CDR1 LGHNA, CDR2 YNFKEQ. The CDR3 loop spans 18 amino acids. With V trimmed by 0 bases and J by 4 bases, 14 bases remained unmatched. CDR3 sequence (DNA): TGTGCCAGCAGCCAAGATGGGGGTCGGTTGCGGGGGGAATACGAGCAGTACTTC. This codes for CASSQDGGRLRGEYEQYF.

The rearrangement uses TRBV7-8 and TRBJ1-5; no clear D gene. The length of the CDR3 is 13 residues. Trimming cost V 1 base and J 4 bases, with 5 bases left between them. Germline values: CDR1 SGHVS, CDR2 FQNEAQ. This CDR3 is CASSLVDNQPQHF. Written as DNA, the CDR3 is TGTGCCAGCAGCTTAGTGGATAATCAGCCCCAGCATTTT.

V gene TRBV7-9 combines with J gene TRBJ1-1, with D perhaps TRBD1 (6 bases). The CDR3 loop spans 14 amino acids. Trimming removed 3 bases from V and 2 bases from J, with 10 bases in between. CDR1 is SEHNR and CDR2 is FQNEAQ in the germline V gene (reference sequence). CDR3 nucleotide sequence: TGTGCCAGCAGCTTCGGGGGGCTCAACACTGAAGCTTTCTTT. Residues: CASSFGGLNTEAFF.

The chain has TRBV10-2 and TRBJ1-5; no firm D call. The germline CDR1 and CDR2 sequences are WSHSY and SAAADI. This CDR3 has 15 residues. The germline V and J ends were trimmed by 3 bases and 1 base, with 10 bases remaining between them. The CDR3: CASSEVGRSNQPQHF. The CDR3 bases are TGCGCCAGCAGTGAAGTAGGGAGGAGCAATCAGCCCCAGCATTTT.

This chain joins TRBV6-1 and TRBJ2-5, with TRBD1 matching over 7 bases. The J call is in doubt because the DNA end fits TRBJ2-7 better. This CDR3 is 15 amino acids long. CDR1 is MNHNS, CDR2 SASEGT, per germline. The CDR3 is CASSDRQGSDYEQYF. CDR3 bases: TGTGCCAGCAGTGACCGACAGGGCTCGGACTACGAGCAGTACTTC.

This chain links TRBV6-6 with TRBJ1-2; perhaps TRBD1 as D (5 bases). Germline V CDR1 and CDR2: MNHNY, SVGAGI (reference sequence). CDR3 length: 14 residues. V lost 2 bases and J lost 3, with 10 bases in between. The CDR3 region is CASSYRVGDYGYTF. The CDR3 DNA reads as TGTGCCAGCAGTTACAGGGTAGGGGACTATGGCTACACCTTC.

The J gene is TRBJ2-5, the V gene TRBV11-2; TRBD2 matches 15 bases. The end of the DNA fits TRBJ2-7 better, so the J call may be wrong. Germline CDR1 SGHAT, CDR2 FQNNGV. The CDR3 is made up of 16 amino acids. CDR3 nucleotides: TGTGCCAGCAGCGCCGGGACTAGCGGGAGGACCCACGAGCAGTACTTC. The encoded protein is CASSAGTSGRTHEQYF.

This chain links TRBV5-1 with TRBJ2-1, with TRBD1 identical over 7 bases. From germline, CDR1 is SGHRS and CDR2 YFSETQ. This CDR3 has 15 amino acids. V shed 0 bases and J 6 bases; nucleotides not matched to a gene: 6. The CDR3 here is CASSLAQGIFNEQFF. DNA of the CDR3: TGCGCCAGCAGCTTGGCACAGGGGATTTTCAATGAGCAGTTCTTC. The variable domain in full, with the rest retrieved from reference TRBV5-1 and TRBJ2-1, is KAGVTQTPRYLIKTRGQQVTLSCSPISGHRSVSWYQQTPGQGLQFLFEYFSETQRNKGNFPGRFSGRQFSNSRSEMNVSTLELGDSALYLCASSLAQGIFNEQFFGPGTRLTVL.

This chain connects TRBV10-3 to TRBJ2-3; weak D call: TRBD1 (5 bases). This CDR3 comprises 12 residues. Germline V lookup: CDR1 ENHRY, CDR2 SYGVKD. V was pared by 10 bases and J by 2 bases, with 10 bases between. The DNA for the CDR3 is TGTGCCACAGGACATAACACAGATACGCAGTATTTT. It translates to CATGHNTDTQYF.

The V call is TRBV15, the J call TRBJ1-4; D possibly corresponds to TRBD1 (5 bases). The CDR3 has 15 residues. V was clipped by 0 bases and J by 7 bases, with 12 bases between them. Looked up from germline, CDR1 is LNHNV and CDR2 is YYDKDF (reference sequence). The CDR3 DNA is TGTGCCACCAGCAGAGACGGCAGGGCTAGTGAAAAACTGTTTTTT. Its translation is CATSRDGRASEKLFF.

This sequence joins TRBV12-2 and TRBJ2-5; the table's D gene call, TRBD2, was not cross checked with the DNA. TRBV12-2 represents a pseudogene. This CDR3 spans 16 amino acids. CDR3 in DNA: TGTGCAAGTCGCGGGGTGGTAGCGGGGGGCCAAGAGACCCAGTACTTC. This translates into CASRGVVAGGQETQYF.

Concerning this clone itself: The same CDR3 can be traced to other DNA sequences in this sample. The chain recombines TRBV6-1 with TRBJ1-6, with D unresolved. The CDR3 sequence is 13 residues long. Trimming stripped 6 bases from V and 5 bases from J, with 8 bases between. Per the germline V gene, CDR1 is MNHNS and CDR2 is SASEGT. The chain's CDR3 is CASSGLDNSPLHF. CDR3 nucleotides: TGTGCCAGCAGCGGACTGGATAATTCACCCCTCCACTTT.

This chain connects TRBV28 to TRBJ2-1; 8 bases align to TRBD1. V was clipped by 5 bases and J by 8 bases; unmatched bases: 11. Germline V lookup: CDR1 MDHEN, CDR2 SYDVKM. The CDR3 consists of 15 residues. In DNA form, the CDR3 reads TGTGCCAGCAGTCCCGGACAGGGCTGGGAGTATGAGCAGTTCTTC. It yields the protein CASSPGQGWEYEQFF.

The chain has TRBV6-5 and TRBJ2-3; TRBD1 might be the D (5 bases). CDR3 size: 15 residues. Trimming stripped 6 bases from V and 4 bases from J, with 17 bases between. Germline V gene lookup returns CDR1 MNHEY and CDR2 SVGAGI. CDR3 sequence: CASSFDTGRADTQYF. CDR3 in DNA: TGTGCCAGCAGCTTCGACACCGGCAGGGCAGATACGCAGTATTTT.

The chain couples TRBV14 to TRBJ2-2; no definite D call. With 6 bases removed from V and 2 bases from J, the gap between germline ends came to 4 bases. The CDR3 sequence is 12 residues long. Germline V gives CDR1 SGHDN, CDR2 FVKESK. The CDR3 loop reads CASRHNTGELFF. CDR3 DNA: TGTGCCAGCAGACATAACACCGGGGAGCTGTTTTTT.

This chain connects TRBV6-1 to TRBJ1-1; 11 bases align to TRBD1. J gave up 3 bases and V 4 bases, and 4 bases lay outside the gene matches. The germline V gene has CDR1 MNHNS and CDR2 SASEGT. The CDR3 loop spans 15 amino acids. This CDR3 reads CASSGTGGRDTEAFF. The CDR3 DNA sequence: TGTGCCAGCAGTGGGACAGGGGGCAGGGACACTGAAGCTTTCTTT.

Here the CDR3 DNA reads TGCGCCAGCAGCTACGGGACAGGGGTCAAAGAGACCCAGTACTTC. Translated, it gives CASSYGTGVKETQYF. This chain links TRBV5-1 with TRBJ2-5, with 10 bases aligning to TRBD1. The CDR3 runs 15 residues. The trim removed 3 bases at V and 3 bases at J, leaving 5 bases unmatched. Looked up from germline, CDR1 is SGHRS and CDR2 is YFSETQ.

V and J are TRBV9 and TRBJ2-2; a possible D gene is TRBD2 (6 bases). V lost 2 bases, J lost 4 bases, and 12 bases lay in between. Germline values: CDR1 SGDLS, CDR2 YYNGEE. The CDR3 sequence is 15 residues long. For the CDR3, the DNA is TGTGCCAGCAGCGTGCCCGGAGGGGCCACCGGGGAGCTGTTTTTT. Its protein is CASSVPGGATGELFF. The entire variable domain, with the rest obtained from reference TRBV9 and TRBJ2-2, is as follows: DSGVTQTPKHLITATGQRVTLRCSPRSGDLSVYWYQQSLDQGLQFLIQYYNGEERAKGNILERFSAQQFPDLHSELNLSSLELGDSALYFCASSVPGGATGELFFGEGSRLTVL.

V gene TRBV5-6 combines with J gene TRBJ1-2, with D possibly being TRBD1 (6 bases). The V end lost 0 bases, the J end lost 7 bases, and 16 bases lay between the germline ends. The CDR3 is 15 residues long. Germline V gene lookup returns CDR1 SGHDT and CDR2 YYEEEE. The chain's CDR3 is CASSLVVSGGLGYTF. CDR3 DNA sequence: TGTGCCAGCAGCTTGGTTGTGTCGGGGGGCCTTGGCTACACCTTC.